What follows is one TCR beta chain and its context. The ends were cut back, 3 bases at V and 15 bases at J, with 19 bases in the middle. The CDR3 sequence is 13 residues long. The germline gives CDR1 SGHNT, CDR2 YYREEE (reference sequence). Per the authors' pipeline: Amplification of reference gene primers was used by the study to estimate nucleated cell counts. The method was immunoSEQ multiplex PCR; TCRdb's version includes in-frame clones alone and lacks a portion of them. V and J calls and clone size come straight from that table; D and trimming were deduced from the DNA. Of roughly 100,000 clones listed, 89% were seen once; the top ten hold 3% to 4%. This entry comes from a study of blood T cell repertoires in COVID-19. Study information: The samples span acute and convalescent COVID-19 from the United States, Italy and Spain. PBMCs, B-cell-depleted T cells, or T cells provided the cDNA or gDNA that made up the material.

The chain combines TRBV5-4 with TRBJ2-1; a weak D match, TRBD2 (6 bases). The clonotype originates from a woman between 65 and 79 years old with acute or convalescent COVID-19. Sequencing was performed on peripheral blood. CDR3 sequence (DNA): TGTGCCAGCAGCTCCCCTACTGTTAGCGGTTTGTTCTTC. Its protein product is CASSSPTVSGLFF.